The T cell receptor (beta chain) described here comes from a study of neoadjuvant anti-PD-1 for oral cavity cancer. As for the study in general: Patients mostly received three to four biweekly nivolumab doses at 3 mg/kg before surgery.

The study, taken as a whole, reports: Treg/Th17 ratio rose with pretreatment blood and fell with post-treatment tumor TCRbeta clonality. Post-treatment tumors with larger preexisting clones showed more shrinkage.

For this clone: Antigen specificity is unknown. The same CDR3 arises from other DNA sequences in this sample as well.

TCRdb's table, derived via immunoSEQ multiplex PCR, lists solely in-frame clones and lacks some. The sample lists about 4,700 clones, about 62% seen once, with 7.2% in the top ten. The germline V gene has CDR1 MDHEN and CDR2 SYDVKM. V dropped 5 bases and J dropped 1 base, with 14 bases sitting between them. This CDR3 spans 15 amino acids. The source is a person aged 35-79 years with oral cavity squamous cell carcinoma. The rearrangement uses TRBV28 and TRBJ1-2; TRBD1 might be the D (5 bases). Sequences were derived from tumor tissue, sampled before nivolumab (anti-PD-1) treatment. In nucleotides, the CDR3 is TGTGCCAGCAGTCTCACCGGGGGGGTTAACTATGGCTACACCTTC. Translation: CASSLTGGVNYGYTF.